This TCR beta chain was observed in a study of neurological immune-mediated disorders. Study-wide results and limits: In HTLV-1-associated myelopathy, TCR clonal expansion was greatest, and in multiple sclerosis it was least, below healthy controls.

Volunteers at a blood bank in Maryland, USA, were the healthy controls. This clonotype was observed many times. Its antigen is still unknown. It was by 5'RACE with 10-nucleotide random UMIs that the cDNA was made. Over 190 million TCR-beta sequences, together covering 15-18 subjects, were produced by every individual sequencing run that was carried out. MiXCR, applied by TCRdb to the 5' RACE reads, yields one record per CDR3 protein. The profile shows tens of thousands of distinct CDR3 sequences, roughly 13% of them singletons. The germline V gene has CDR1 SGHRS and CDR2 YFSETQ. With V trimmed by 1 base and J by 7 bases, 13 bases remained unmatched. The CDR3 is made up of 19 amino acids.

Input material: PBMCs. This rearrangement joins TRBV5-1 to TRBJ2-1; 14 nucleotides agree with TRBD2. The source is a female donor in good health. The CDR3 region has the DNA TGCGCCAGCAGCTTGAGGTTTTTTGGGACTAGCGGGGGTGGGAATGAGCAGTTCTTC. Its translation: CASSLRFFGTSGGGNEQFF.